This is a list of T cell receptor beta chains from one sample in a study of T cell repertoires in cytomegalovirus infection. TCRdb reprocessed the reads via MiXCR and lists one record per CDR3 protein. The sample shows fewer than 900,000 distinct CDR3 sequences, under 35% of them seen only once. No antigen has been assigned to these receptors. The sequenced sample was cultured CD8+ T cells from PBMCs, obtained from culture after CMV antigen stimulation. The receptors stem from a human donor in good health (CMV status not recorded). Some clones in this sample may be carry-over from other donors' samples. Both conserved end residues are part of each CDR3. The order of the fields is V gene, J gene, CDR3 protein.

V: TRBV7-9; J: TRBJ1-5; CDR3: CASSREGQPNQPQHF
V: TRBV6-2/TRBV6-3; J: TRBJ2-1; CDR3: CASSYLDTYYNEQFF
V: TRBV24-1; J: TRBJ2-5; CDR3: CATSAASRGGARETQYF
V: TRBV19; J: TRBJ1-5; CDR3: CASSPYRNQPQHF
V: TRBV7-6; J: TRBJ2-5; CDR3: CASSPSGGQQETQYF
V: TRBV12-3/TRBV12-4; J: TRBJ2-2; CDR3: CASSFTGWELFF
V: TRBV7-2; J: TRBJ2-3; CDR3: CASRNVRDARLTDTQYF
V: TRBV3-1; J: TRBJ2-3; CDR3: CASSLQDGIGTDTQYF
V: TRBV15; J: TRBJ1-4; CDR3: CATSSRDRVQDGNEKLFF
V: TRBV10-3; J: TRBJ1-1; CDR3: CAIRKGPEAFF
V: TRBV6-5; J: TRBJ2-3; CDR3: CASSSGQGGTSTDTQYF
V: TRBV7-9; J: TRBJ1-1; CDR3: CASSLEVGANTEAFF
V: TRBV5-1; J: TRBJ1-6; CDR3: CASSNSGPLHF
V: TRBV5-1; J: TRBJ2-1; CDR3: CASSVSGGPPFF
V: TRBV19; J: TRBJ1-1; CDR3: CASSTWTANTEAFF
V: TRBV7-9; J: TRBJ2-3; CDR3: CASSQGAVTDTQYF
V: TRBV12-3/TRBV12-4; J: TRBJ2-5; CDR3: CASSFTPQETQYF
V: TRBV14; J: TRBJ2-6; CDR3: CASSQALQFFGSGANVLTF
V: TRBV7-9; J: TRBJ2-2; CDR3: CASSLAGSGSGELFF
V: TRBV6-5; J: TRBJ2-2; CDR3: CASSYWLGELFF
V: TRBV6-1; J: TRBJ2-7; CDR3: CASRGPGDRGLYEQYF
V: TRBV12-3/TRBV12-4; J: TRBJ1-5; CDR3: CASSSTGGEEPQHF
V: TRBV7-4; J: TRBJ1-1; CDR3: CASSRPTGSYTEAFF
V: TRBV7-9; J: TRBJ1-2; CDR3: CASSLGTWRSYTF
V: TRBV20-1; J: TRBJ1-4; CDR3: CSAWDRGLDEKLFF
V: TRBV7-9; J: TRBJ1-4; CDR3: CASSSSGMGATNEKLFF
V: TRBV12-3/TRBV12-4; J: TRBJ2-3; CDR3: CASSLWKSHTDTQYF
V: TRBV19; J: TRBJ2-7; CDR3: CASRSAGGDEQYF
V: TRBV27; J: TRBJ1-2; CDR3: CASSLTGLDGYTF
V: TRBV27; J: TRBJ2-3; CDR3: CASSLSRGPPDTQYF
V: TRBV5-6; J: TRBJ2-1; CDR3: CASSLNQGLDEQFF
V: TRBV6-2/TRBV6-3; J: TRBJ2-1; CDR3: CASSYLEGSYNEQFF
V: TRBV5-1; J: TRBJ2-3; CDR3: CASSLPGPPSPSTDTQYF
V: TRBV6-1; J: TRBJ2-3; CDR3: CASSGTLAASTDTQYF
V: TRBV7-9; J: TRBJ2-3; CDR3: CASSPPDRQRTDTQYF
V: TRBV12-3/TRBV12-4; J: TRBJ1-1; CDR3: CASRYLNTEAFF
V: TRBV4-1; J: TRBJ1-5; CDR3: CASSLGTGPYSNQPQHF
V: TRBV12-3/TRBV12-4; J: TRBJ1-4; CDR3: CASSFDRIKNEKLFF
V: TRBV4-1; J: TRBJ1-1; CDR3: CASSQQDSTEAFF
V: TRBV7-2; J: TRBJ1-2; CDR3: CASSLGMDGVSYGYTF